The sequence of this T cell receptor (beta chain) was determined in a study of blood T cells in healthy people across ages (dated by TCRdb to between 2014 and 2017). In terms of the full investigation: In model experiments, template switching captured about one uniquely barcoded TCR beta cDNA molecule for every two T cells. Age-related changes in TCR beta repertoire diversity were measured in the study by deep sequencing normalized with unique cDNA molecular identifiers. Donors were grouped into four age groups: young (average roughly 15 years), middle-aged (39), aged (about 60) and long-lived (about 89). Using the same blood draw, the study looked at two additional independent replicas of 1 million unique cDNA reads for two donors, one aged 18 to 29 and the other aged 80 or older. The paper as a whole reports these results and caveats: A strong correlation was found between observed TCR beta diversity and the percentage of naive T cells measured by flow cytometry. Observed TCR beta diversity per million T cells fell roughly linearly with age, and a significant reduction was already apparent by age approximately 41. Total diversity estimates from one million sequenced T cells were considered lower bounds and underestimates. Compared with the aged group, more naive CD4+ T cells, fewer expanded clones and increased TCR diversity were shown by the long-lived group, suggesting age selection. The CMV infection status of donors was not known, potentially confounding age-related changes in expanded clonotypes. Because profiling used bulk unsorted PBMCs, naive and antigen-experienced compartments could not be compared conclusively.

This clonotype has ten or more counts. This receptor's antigen is unknown. No base-level quality is on record; no much larger clone is a single base apart. The donors were roughly 39 Caucasian individuals from Russia, aged 6 to 90 years, who were systemically healthy. Each donor gave approximately 9.4 milliliters of peripheral blood, drawn into EDTA-treated Vacutainer tubes. PBMCs were isolated by Ficoll-Paque density-gradient centrifugation, with at least 6.5 million obtained per sample. Trizol reagent was used to extract total RNA from the PBMCs, yielding at least 6 micrograms per sample. Naive CD45RAhigh/CD27high T cell percentages were measured by flow cytometry on a PBMC aliquot from every donor. Based on the germline V gene (reference sequence), the CDR1 and CDR2 sequences are DFQATT and SNEGSKA. The CDR3 runs 16 residues from the cysteine to the phenylalanine. Only the CDR3 DNA is retained, 48 bases long and in frame from the first base. Trimming takes 5 bases from V and 2 bases from J, and the germline ends sit 19 bases apart.

The library came from 5' RACE. This sample was sequenced with an Illumina HiSeq 2500. The second PCR ran for about 7 to 11 cycles and used a J-beta primer mix along with a sample-barcoded 5' primer. A template-switch 5' adaptor carrying 12 random nucleotides introduced a unique molecular identifier onto each TCR beta cDNA molecule. At least 2.5 million CDR3-containing paired-end reads were obtained from each sample. First-strand cDNA was synthesized from all RNA with the Mint cDNA synthesis kit, primed by a TRBC-specific oligonucleotide. All cDNA was treated with uracil-DNA glycosylase and then went through a first 18-cycle PCR with the universal primers M1SS and BC2_uni_R. The authors processed their data as follows. Each sample was normalized by randomly selecting 1 million high-quality reads, each carrying a distinct molecular identifier. Reads sharing molecular identifiers were discarded rather than binned into consensus sequences. CDR3 identification, clonotype clustering and error correction used MiTCR with a Q25 quality threshold and the strictest error-elimination algorithm. Lower-bound total TCR beta diversity was estimated with a nonparametric unseen species model using Euler transformation. TCRdb redid the processing of the public reads, applying fastp at Q25 and MiXCR, and retained in-frame beta chains. CDR3 protein sequences are deduplicated, and each keeps its most common genes and DNA. It is TCRdb's table, rather than the study itself, that gives the V and J calls and clone size. Within this sample are more than 500,000 distinct CDR3 sequences, with over 25% of them counted one time only. The leading ten clones occupy under 4.5% of the sample.

These data also formed part of another study, on T cells of mothers and their children. Reported in the second study: Nine systemically healthy Caucasian individuals, comprising three mothers and their six children, were included as donors. cDNA synthesis used all of the extracted RNA, with around 1.4 ug of RNA in each 15 ul reaction. In the second PCR, the M1S primer added sample barcodes and 2-4 random nucleotides. Over 8.5 million TCR beta CDR3 reads were obtained for each mother, and some 3 million reads were obtained for each child. In both related and unrelated pairs, thymic selection shapes the output of TCR recombination in a similar way, with inherited differences having only a minor effect. Normalized repertoire overlap in related mother-child pairs was always slightly higher than in unrelated mother-child pairs, but the difference was never significant. No persistent microchimeric T cell clones were detected, at a sensitivity of roughly 100 clones per million clonotypes. Deep NGS was used in the study to compare the TCR beta repertoires of mothers and children and to look for features that separate related mother-child pairs from unrelated individuals. Mothers averaged about 37 +/- 4 years of age and children averaged approximately 11 +/- 4 years. After adapter ligation was performed with NEBNext reagents, the libraries were sequenced on an Illumina HiSeq 2000 with 100+100 nt paired-end reads. Mother and child libraries were prepared a month apart and sequenced in separate runs to prevent cross-contamination. For each donor, between about 450,000 and 2,300,000 distinct TCR beta clonotypes were identified. Naive TCR beta clonotypes were estimated from low-frequency clonotypes matched to each donor's FACS-determined naive share, without sorting.

The sequence came from a boy aged 2 to 10 in good health. Here the chain combines TRBV20-1 and TRBJ1-5; TRBD1 is possibly the D segment (5 matching bases). The sample taken for sequencing was blood. The bases read TGCAGTGCTGGGGTTGGGGGAGCCACTGGCAATCAGCCCCAGCATTTT. This encodes CSAGVGGATGNQPQHF.